What follows are 9 T cell receptor beta chains derived from one specimen sequenced in a study of T-cell reconstitution after alpha-beta-depleted transplantation in children (dated by TCRdb to about 2016). The intended sense of this specimen's treatment or condition label: allogeneic hematopoietic cell transplantation with graft depleted of TCRalphabeta T cells and CD19 B cells. The library came from PCR. The sequencing machine was an Illumina HiSeq 2500. To normalize quantification of the TCRbeta repertoire, the TCR libraries were built with molecular barcoding that relied on unique molecular identifiers. TCRdb redid the processing of the public reads, applying fastp at Q25 and MiXCR, and retained in-frame beta chains. When rows share a CDR3 protein, they turn into one entry using the most common DNA and genes. A total of about 830,000 distinct CDR3 sequences appear in this sample, under 20% of them only once. The leading ten clones occupy around 5.3% of the sample.

The sequencing here drew on PBMCs, mostly from graft donor cells, taken 360 days after TCRalphabeta/CD19-depleted stem cell transplant. These receptors were obtained from a male patient under 18 who had a stem cell transplant for acute lymphoblastic leukemia, so the T cells may come from the graft donor.

The V call is TRBV12-3 or TRBV12-4, the J call TRBJ2-7; a weak D match, TRBD1 (6 bases). With 6 bases removed from V and 3 bases from J, the gap between germline ends came to 9 bases. CDR3 length: 12 amino acids. The CDR3 DNA follows: TGTGCCAGCAGAGGACAGCGCTACGAGCAGTACTTC. Amino acids: CASRGQRYEQYF.

The chain joins TRBV4-2 to TRBJ2-3; a weak D match, TRBD2 (5 bases). The germline gives CDR1 LGHNA, CDR2 YNFKEQ. CDR3 size: 18 residues. V lost 0 bases and J lost 3, with 19 bases in between. This chain's CDR3 is CASSQEVLFSVSTDTQYF. As DNA, the CDR3 is TGTGCCAGCAGCCAAGAGGTTCTATTTAGCGTGTCAACAGATACGCAGTATTTT.

This clonotype was found a few times. The CDR3 DNA is TGTGCCAGCAGACGGCTACAGAACACCGGGGAGCTGTTTTTT. Translating it yields CASRRLQNTGELFF. The rearrangement uses TRBV11-3 and TRBJ2-2, with no clear D. The V and J ends lost 6 bases and 1 base respectively, with 9 bases between them. In germline, CDR1 is SGHNT, CDR2 YENEEA. This CDR3 contains 14 residues.

This clonotype turned up a few times. The chain recombines TRBV30 with TRBJ2-1; 9 bases fit TRBD1. From germline, CDR1 is GTSNPN and CDR2 SVGIG (reference sequence). The CDR3 runs 15 residues. J was trimmed by 1 base and V by 0 bases; bases with no gene match: 1. The CDR3 loop reads CAWSVGQGSYNEQFF. The CDR3 DNA sequence: TGTGCCTGGAGTGTAGGACAGGGGTCCTACAATGAGCAGTTCTTC.

The chain links TRBV6-1 to TRBJ2-1, with D possibly TRBD2 on 6 matching bases. The V gene's germline CDR1 is MNHNS and CDR2 SASEGT. Trimming took 8 bases from V and 0 from J, leaving 14 bases between them. The CDR3 consists of 15 residues. The CDR3 loop reads CASRLRGSSYNEQFF. The CDR3 DNA follows: TGTGCCAGCCGTCTCCGGGGGAGCTCCTACAATGAGCAGTTCTTC.

This clonotype has a handful of counts. The chain recombines TRBV12-3 or TRBV12-4 with TRBJ1-1, with 8 bases identical to TRBD1. CDR3 length: 15 residues. The trim removed 3 bases at V and 3 bases at J, leaving 6 bases unmatched. Here the CDR3 reads CASSFPPTGDTEAFF. The DNA for the CDR3 is TGTGCCAGCAGTTTCCCTCCGACAGGGGACACTGAAGCTTTCTTT.

The sample holds a few counts of this clonotype. The rearrangement uses TRBV12-3 or TRBV12-4 and TRBJ1-2, with a weak D call TRBD1 (6 bases). This CDR3 is 14 amino acids long. Trimming stripped 5 bases from V and 4 bases from J, with 14 bases between. This chain's CDR3 is CASSETGNPYGYTF. In DNA form, the CDR3 reads TGTGCCAGCAGTGAAACAGGGAACCCCTATGGCTACACCTTC.

The V call is TRBV12-3 or TRBV12-4, the J call TRBJ2-4, with TRBD1 identical over 9 bases. CDR3 size: 16 residues. The ends lost 5 bases at V and 8 bases at J; junction bases unmatched: 13. This CDR3 reads CASSAKRGQGSDIQYF. The CDR3 region has the DNA TGTGCCAGCAGTGCGAAAAGGGGACAGGGCAGTGACATTCAGTACTTC.

The chain has TRBV7-8 and TRBJ2-2; no definite D call. The CDR3 runs 16 residues. The germline V and J ends were trimmed by 6 bases and 0 bases, with 14 bases remaining between them. Germline loops: CDR1 SGHVS, CDR2 FQNEAQ. The CDR3: CASRTTLVSNTGELFF. The CDR3 nucleotides read TGTGCCAGCAGAACGACTCTTGTCTCGAACACCGGGGAGCTGTTTTTT.